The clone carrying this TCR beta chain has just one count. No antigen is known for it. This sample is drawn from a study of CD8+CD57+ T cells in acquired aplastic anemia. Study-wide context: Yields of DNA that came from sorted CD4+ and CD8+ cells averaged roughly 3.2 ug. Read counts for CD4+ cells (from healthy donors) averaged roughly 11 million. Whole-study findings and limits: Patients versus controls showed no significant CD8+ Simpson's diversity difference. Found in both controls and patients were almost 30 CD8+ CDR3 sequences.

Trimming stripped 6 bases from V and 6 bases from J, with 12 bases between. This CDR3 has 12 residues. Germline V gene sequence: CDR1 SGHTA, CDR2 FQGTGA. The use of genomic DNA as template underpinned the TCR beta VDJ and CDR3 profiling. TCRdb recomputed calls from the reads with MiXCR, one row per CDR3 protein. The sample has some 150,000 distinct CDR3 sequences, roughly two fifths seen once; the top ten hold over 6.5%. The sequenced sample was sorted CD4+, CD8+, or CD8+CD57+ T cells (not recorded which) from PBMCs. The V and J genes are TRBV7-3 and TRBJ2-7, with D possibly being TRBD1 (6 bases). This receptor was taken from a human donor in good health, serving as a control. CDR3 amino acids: CASRGHRVEQYF. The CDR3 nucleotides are TGTGCCAGCAGAGGACACAGGGTCGAGCAGTACTTC. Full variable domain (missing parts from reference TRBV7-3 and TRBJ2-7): GAGVSQTPSNKVTEKGKYVELRCDPISGHTALYWYRQSLGQGPEFLIYFQGTGAADDSGLPNDRFFAVRPEGSVSTLKIQRTERGDSAVYLCASRGHRVEQYFGPGTRLTVT.